Presented here are 5 T cell receptor beta chains from one specimen sequenced in a study of cytomegalovirus exposure and HLA in healthy donors. PCR employed 60 Vbeta and 13 Jbeta primers. Assay: immunoSEQ multiplex PCR; the TCRdb copy retains only in-frame clones and omits some. The sample includes under 150,000 clones, about 81% of them seen just once. Sequencing input: PBMCs. These receptors all stem from a woman between 50 and 59 years old in good health and CMV-seropositive.

This clone was seen once. The CDR3, as DNA: TGTGCCAGCAGCCTAACCGGGACATTTGAGCAGTTCTTC. Its translation is CASSLTGTFEQFF. The chain combines TRBV5-4 with TRBJ2-1, with a possible D match to TRBD1 (6 bases). The V gene's germline CDR1 is SGHNT and CDR2 YYREEE (reference sequence). The CDR3 has 13 amino acids. Deletions cut 4 bases from V and 9 bases from J, with 14 bases between.

The V gene is TRBV30, the J gene TRBJ1-5; tentative D call: TRBD1 (5 bases). The CDR3 covers 12 residues. V was cut by 1 base and J by 8 bases, with 9 bases left in between. Germline V gene data show CDR1 as GTSNPN and CDR2 as SVGIG (reference sequence). In DNA, the CDR3 is TGTGCCTGGAGTGCAGGGATGAAGCCCCAGCATTTT. This codes for CAWSAGMKPQHF.

CDR3: CASRGLAFWEQFF. As DNA, the CDR3 is TGTGCCAGCCGCGGACTAGCATTCTGGGAGCAGTTCTTC. V is TRBV28 and J is TRBJ2-1; 8 positions match TRBD2. CDR1 is MDHEN, CDR2 SYDVKM, per germline. The CDR3 has 13 residues. The V and J ends lost 8 bases and 10 bases, in that order; junction bases with no gene match: 10.

This rearrangement joins TRBV28 to TRBJ1-4; 9 nucleotides match TRBD1. Germline V gene lookup returns CDR1 MDHEN and CDR2 SYDVKM. This CDR3 has 15 amino acids. The V and J ends lost 5 bases and 4 bases, in that order; junction bases with no gene match: 5. The CDR3 region is CASSGGTGHNEKLFF. CDR3 coding DNA: TGTGCCAGCAGTGGGGGGACAGGGCATAATGAAAAACTGTTTTTT.

CDR3 region: CASRPDTATSSGNTIYF. The CDR3 DNA reads TGTGCCAGCAGACCTGACACCGCCACTTCCTCTGGAAACACCATATATTTT. The rearrangement links TRBV5-4 to TRBJ1-3; unclear D gene. Germline assignment: CDR1 SGHNT and CDR2 YYREEE (reference sequence). The CDR3 has 17 amino acids. The V and J ends lost 5 bases and 0 bases respectively, with 18 bases between them.